These T cell receptor beta chains were read from a single sample in a study of shared clonotypes between healthy human individuals. This table comes from immunoSEQ multiplex PCR, and its TCRdb copy is limited to in-frame clones, with some not included. The sample records millions of clones, roughly nine tenths being singletons. The sequenced material came from naive CD4+ T cells sorted from blood. These receptors originate from a man between 18 and 29 years old in good health. Each CDR3 is given with its conserved first and last residue. D genes are given only for firm matches.

J | D | V | DNA | CDR3
TRBJ1-2 | - | TRBV6-6 | TGTGCCAGCAGGGATCAGAGGGACTATGGCTACACCTTC | CASRDQRDYGYTF
TRBJ2-1 | - | TRBV6-6 | TGTGCCAGCAGTTTGCCGGGCGTGGTCGATGAGCAGTTCTTC | CASSLPGVVDEQFF
TRBJ1-4 | TRBD1 | TRBV6-5 | TGTGCCAGCAGTGCAACAGGGGGCCGGATTGAAAAACTGTTTTTT | CASSATGGRIEKLFF
TRBJ2-1 | TRBD1 | TRBV7-9 | TGTGCCAGCAGACTAGGGGGCGGACAGGGGAATTCTGAGCAGTTCTTC | CASRLGGGQGNSEQFF
TRBJ2-7 | TRBD2 | TRBV11-2 | TGTGCCAGCAACCGCGGACTAGCGGGAGGGCGGGTCCGGGAGCAGTACTTC | CASNRGLAGGRVREQYF
TRBJ1-1 | - | TRBV30 | TGTGCCTGGAGTGTTGATGGGGGGACAGCTTTCTTT | CAWSVDGGTAFF
TRBJ2-2 | - | TRBV11-2 | TGTGCCAGCAGCTTAGAGTCGGAGGTCGGGGAGCTGTTTTTT | CASSLESEVGELFF
TRBJ1-1 | - | TRBV28 | TGTGCCAGTAGAAGGGGGAACACTGAAGCTTTCTTT | CASRRGNTEAFF
TRBJ2-7 | - | TRBV27 | TGTGCCAGCAGACTGCGACCGGACAGTTTTACGGAGCAGTACTTC | CASRLRPDSFTEQYF
TRBJ2-7 | TRBD2 | TRBV5-6 | TGTGCCAGCAGCCGACCGGGACTAGCTCCCTACGAGCAGTACTTC | CASSRPGLAPYEQYF
TRBJ2-5 | - | TRBV2 | TGTGCCAGCAGCAGATTTCGGGTTCGTCCAGGGGAGACCCAGTACTTC | CASSRFRVRPGETQYF
TRBJ1-1 | TRBD1 | TRBV5-4 | TGTGCCAGCAGCCTCCCCAACAGGGGCACCATGAACACTGAAGCTTTCTTT | CASSLPNRGTMNTEAFF
TRBJ1-5 | TRBD1 | TRBV2 | TGTGCCAGCATGGGGCAGGGGGCGATGGCGCAGCCCCAGCATTTT | CASMGQGAMAQPQHF
TRBJ2-5 | TRBD1 | TRBV7-3 | TGTGCCAGCAGCTCCCGGGACAGGGGCTTTGGGGGGACCCAGTACTTC | CASSSRDRGFGGTQYF
TRBJ2-7 | - | TRBV6-6 | TGTGCCAGCACCAACGGCCTTTGGTACGAGCAGTACTTC | CASTNGLWYEQYF
TRBJ1-6 | - | TRBV6-6 | TGTGCCAGCACCGCTACTGGGAGCTCCTATAATTCACCCCTCCACTTT | CASTATGSSYNSPLHF